The 27 T cell receptor beta chains presented below share a single source sample, sequenced in a study of T cell responses to AZD1222 COVID-19 vaccine. Sequencing used immunoSEQ multiplex PCR; TCRdb keeps in-frame clones, though not all of them. The top ten hold approximately 17% of the sample, which has more than 85,000 clones, about 88% seen once. Sequences were derived from peripheral blood, sampled on day 0 of AZD1222 vaccination. These receptor sequences come from an adult in good health.

The chain combines TRBV27 with TRBJ2-7; 8 nucleotides agree with TRBD1. CDR3 size: 13 residues. Looked up from germline, CDR1 is MNHEY and CDR2 is SMNVEV (reference sequence). J gave up 9 bases and V 3 bases, and 7 bases lay outside the gene matches. CDR3 DNA: TGTGCCAGCAGTTTGAAGGACAGGGCTGGGCAGTACTTC. Translated, it gives CASSLKDRAGQYF.

The CDR3 loop reads CASSILRDSGNTIYF. CDR3 bases: TGTGCCAGCAGCATCCTGCGGGACTCTGGAAACACCATATATTTT. The chain links TRBV7-3 to TRBJ1-3, with D unresolved. The germline gives CDR1 SGHTA, CDR2 FQGTGA. This CDR3 is 15 amino acids long. V was shortened by 5 bases and J by 0 bases, with 11 bases between the two germline ends.

V is TRBV7-2 and J is TRBJ2-7, with D unclear. V dropped 4 bases and J dropped 0 bases, with 13 bases sitting between them. CDR1 and CDR2 (germline): SGHTA, FQGNSA. This CDR3 is built from 15 residues. The CDR3 DNA sequence: TGTGCCAGCAGCTACGCACCGACGGTCTCCTACGAGCAGTACTTC. This sequence encodes CASSYAPTVSYEQYF.

This chain links TRBV18 with TRBJ2-6; TRBD1 is a possible D gene (6 bases). Germline-derived CDR1 and CDR2 are KGHSH and LQKENI. This CDR3 region has 16 residues. Deletions cut 5 bases from V and 3 bases from J, with 14 bases between. The CDR3 region is CASSSFGGGGANVLTF. The CDR3 DNA reads as TGTGCCAGCTCATCCTTTGGGGGCGGTGGGGCCAACGTCCTGACTTTC.

The genes are TRBV18 and TRBJ2-1; unclear D gene. Germline CDR1 and CDR2: KGHSH and LQKENI. This CDR3 spans 14 amino acids. V was trimmed by 5 bases and J by 8 bases, leaving 16 bases between them. In DNA form, the CDR3 reads TGTGCCAGCTCAGGTGCAGGTGCCATGTATGAGCAGTTCTTC. This sequence encodes CASSGAGAMYEQFF.

The chain's CDR3 is CASSLGQGVPLHF. The DNA of the CDR3 is TGTGCCAGCAGTCTCGGACAGGGCGTACCCCTCCACTTT. This chain links TRBV6-2 or TRBV6-3 with TRBJ1-6; the match to TRBD1 covers 8 bases. V was clipped by 5 bases and J by 12 bases; unmatched bases: 6. This CDR3 has 13 residues. The germline V gene has CDR1 MNHEY and CDR2 SVGEGT.

The chain employs TRBV28 and TRBJ1-5; D gene ambiguous. The CDR3 is made up of 14 amino acids. Germline CDR1 is MDHEN and CDR2 is SYDVKM. V shed 2 bases and J shed 4 bases, with 9 bases lying between them. The CDR3 nucleotides are TGTGCCAGCAGTTTAATAGTTTCAAATCAGCCCCAGCATTTT. Translated: CASSLIVSNQPQHF. Complete variable domain (other parts from reference TRBV28 and TRBJ1-5): DVKVTQSSRYLVKRTGEKVFLECVQDMDHENMFWYRQDPGLGLRLIYFSYDVKMKEKGDIPEGYSVSREKKERFSLILESASTNQTSMYLCASSLIVSNQPQHFGDGTRLSIL.

This clone was recorded once. The chain links TRBV19 to TRBJ2-3; weak D call: TRBD1 (6 bases). V lost 5 bases, J lost 2 bases, and 14 bases lay in between. Germline V lookup: CDR1 LNHDA, CDR2 SQIVND (reference sequence). There are 15 residues in the CDR3. The CDR3 protein is CASSALGGTTDTQYF. Written as DNA, the CDR3 is TGTGCCAGTAGTGCCCTAGGGGGAACCACAGATACGCAGTATTTT.

The chain joins TRBV6-2 or TRBV6-3 to TRBJ2-1; TRBD1 might be the D (5 bases). The CDR3 covers 13 residues. CDR1 MNHEY and CDR2 SVGEGT come from the germline V gene. V lost 5 bases to trimming and J lost 10 bases, with 15 bases between them. In DNA form, the CDR3 reads TGTGCCAGCAGTAGTACTAAGGGGAACGAGCAGTTCTTC. It codes for CASSSTKGNEQFF.

The chain is built from TRBV5-1 and TRBJ1-1; 8 bases map to TRBD1. V was clipped by 5 bases and J by 4 bases; unmatched bases: 10. The CDR3 is made up of 15 amino acids. Germline V gene data show CDR1 as SGHRS and CDR2 as YFSETQ. CDR3 in amino acids: CASRPDRALGTEAFF. The CDR3 DNA is TGCGCCAGCAGACCGGACAGGGCGCTTGGCACTGAAGCTTTCTTT.

This clone was seen only a few times. The chain combines TRBV2 with TRBJ2-1; 7 nucleotides match TRBD2. From germline, CDR1 is SNHLY and CDR2 FYNNEI. Trimming took 1 base from V and 5 from J; bases not matched to a gene: 5. The CDR3 is 15 amino acids. Here the CDR3 DNA reads TGTGCCAGCAGTGAAGACTGGGAGGGGAACAATGAGCAGTTCTTC. Translating it yields CASSEDWEGNNEQFF. The variable domain in full, completed from reference TRBV2 and TRBJ2-1, reads EPEVTQTPSHQVTQMGQEVILRCVPISNHLYFYWYRQILGQKVEFLVSFYNNEISEKSEIFDDQFSVERPDGSNFTLKIRSTKLEDSAMYFCASSEDWEGNNEQFFGPGTRLTVL.

The V gene is TRBV7-9, the J gene TRBJ1-1; TRBD1 matches 8 bases. V trimming: 7 bases; J trimming: 3 bases; junction bases outside the gene matches: 4. This CDR3 comprises 13 residues. Germline V gene sequence: CDR1 SEHNR, CDR2 FQNEAQ (reference sequence). CDR3 sequence: CASTQGAYTEAFF. The CDR3 coding sequence is TGTGCCAGCACGCAGGGGGCGTACACTGAAGCTTTCTTT.

The CDR3 loop reads CASSERGSSYEQYF. The CDR3 bases are TGCGCCAGCAGCGAGCGGGGAAGCTCCTACGAGCAGTACTTC. The chain joins TRBV5-1 to TRBJ2-7; 7 nucleotides match TRBD2. V lost 4 bases and J lost 0; bases outside the gene matches: 4. Germline CDR1 and CDR2: SGHRS and YFSETQ. This CDR3 has 14 amino acids.

This clone has more than one count but fewer than ten. J is TRBJ2-7 and V is TRBV4-3; D uncertain. The V end lost 3 bases, the J end lost 0 bases, and 15 bases lay between the germline ends. The CDR3 spans 16 residues. Germline V CDR1 and CDR2: LGHNA, YSLEER. CDR3 nucleotide sequence: TGCGCCAGCAGCCAGCGGAGAGACGGAAGCTCCTACGAGCAGTACTTC. It is translated as CASSQRRDGSSYEQYF.

This clone showed up just once. The J gene is TRBJ2-7, the V gene TRBV7-2; 9 nucleotides align to TRBD2. CDR1 and CDR2 from the germline V gene are SGHTA and FQGNSA. V trimming: 1 base; J trimming: 2 bases; junction bases outside the gene matches: 9. The CDR3 spans 17 residues. The DNA for the CDR3 is TGTGCCAGCAGCTTAGTCGTAGCGGGGGTTACGCCCTACGAGCAGTACTTC. It specifies CASSLVVAGVTPYEQYF.

This rearrangement joins TRBV2 to TRBJ1-3; no definite D call. V was pared by 7 bases and J by 4 bases, with 11 bases between. Germline V gene sequence: CDR1 SNHLY, CDR2 FYNNEI. CDR3 length equals 13 residues. The CDR3 nucleotides read TGTGCCAGCATGTGGCAGGAAGGAAACACCATATATTTT. This translates into CASMWQEGNTIYF.

V usage is TRBV6-5 and J usage is TRBJ2-3, with unresolved D. V was trimmed by 6 bases and J by 4 bases, leaving 14 bases between them. The CDR3 sequence is 14 residues long. Germline CDR1 and CDR2: MNHEY and SVGAGI. The CDR3 nucleotides are TGTGCCAGCAGCGACCGTTGGCCTCCAGATACGCAGTATTTT. It translates to CASSDRWPPDTQYF.

This sequence joins TRBV6-2 or TRBV6-3 and TRBJ2-7; D may correspond to TRBD1 or TRBD2 (6 bases each). CDR3 length equals 13 residues. Trimming left V 4 bases short and J 6 bases short, with 13 bases between. From germline, CDR1 is MNHEY and CDR2 SVGEGT. In DNA form, the CDR3 reads TGTGCCAGCAGTTGGATCAAGGGGGGCGAGCAGTACTTC. It codes for CASSWIKGGEQYF.

The chain links TRBV29-1 to TRBJ2-6; 13 bases are shared with TRBD2. Germline V CDR1 and CDR2: SQVTM, ANQGSEA. Germline trimming cut 6 bases from V and 0 bases from J; bases unmatched to any gene: 5. The CDR3 length is 17 residues. CDR3 amino acids: CSVGTSGGASGANVLTF. The CDR3 coding sequence is TGCAGCGTCGGAACTAGCGGGGGGGCCTCTGGGGCCAACGTCCTGACTTTC.

The J gene is TRBJ2-7, the V gene TRBV2, with D uncertain. CDR1 and CDR2 from the germline V gene are SNHLY and FYNNEI. This CDR3 contains 13 residues. Trimming cost V 4 bases and J 4 bases, with 11 bases left between them. CDR3 in DNA: TGTGCCAGCAGTGTATGGCAGCTATACGAGCAGTACGTC. This gives the protein CASSVWQLYEQYV.

The chain carries TRBV27 and TRBJ2-2, with 8 nucleotides matching TRBD2. V lost 3 bases, J lost 4 bases, and 4 bases stayed unmatched. Germline V gene data show CDR1 as MNHEY and CDR2 as SMNVEV (reference sequence). The CDR3 spans 15 residues. The CDR3 loop is CASSLYGGVTGELFF. CDR3 nucleotides: TGTGCCAGCAGTTTGTACGGGGGGGTCACCGGGGAGCTGTTTTTT.

The V call is TRBV7-2, the J call TRBJ1-4, with D possibly matching TRBD1 (5 bases). This CDR3 is 14 amino acids long. The V gene lost 1 base and the J gene lost 8 bases, with 11 bases spanning the gap. The germline gives CDR1 SGHTA, CDR2 FQGNSA. CDR3 DNA sequence: TGTGCCAGCAGCTTAGGGCAGGGTGGCGAAAAACTGTTTTTT. This encodes CASSLGQGGEKLFF.

The chain employs TRBV29-1 and TRBJ1-1; D unclear. The CDR3 length is 12 residues. Germline-derived CDR1 and CDR2 are SQVTM and ANQGSEA. Trimming took 8 bases from V and 1 from J, leaving 11 bases between them. CDR3 coding DNA: TGCAGCATGTCATGGGGGAACACTGAAGCTTTCTTT. Translating gives CSMSWGNTEAFF.

This clone was recorded a few times. V gene TRBV6-5 combines with J gene TRBJ2-1, with D possibly TRBD1 on 6 matching bases. Germline CDR1 and CDR2: MNHEY and SVGAGI. Trimming removed 6 bases at V and 3 bases at J, with 15 bases between. This CDR3 has 15 residues. CDR3 protein: CASSPQGRNYNEQFF. The CDR3 coding sequence is TGTGCCAGCAGCCCCCAGGGGCGGAACTACAATGAGCAGTTCTTC.

This clone was detected only once. The chain carries TRBV7-2 and TRBJ2-7, with 10 bases that match TRBD1. The CDR3 covers 14 residues. The ends lost 5 bases at V and 2 bases at J; junction bases unmatched: 3. The germline gives CDR1 SGHTA, CDR2 FQGNSA. The CDR3 spells CASSRDRGAYEQYF. The CDR3 bases are TGTGCCAGCAGCCGGGACAGGGGTGCCTACGAGCAGTACTTC.

The chain has TRBV7-2 and TRBJ1-1, with 7 bases matching TRBD1. CDR1 is SGHTA and CDR2 is FQGNSA in the germline V gene. After removal of 5 bases from V and 4 bases from J, the junction contained 10 bases not matched to a gene. CDR3 length: 15 amino acids. For the CDR3, the DNA is TGTGCCAGCAGCACCCTGACAGGGTGGGTCACTGAAGCTTTCTTT. Translation gives CASSTLTGWVTEAFF.

J is TRBJ1-1 and V is TRBV10-3, with a tentative D call TRBD1 (6 bases). Germline lookup yields CDR1 ENHRY and CDR2 SYGVKD. The V end was cut by 7 bases, the J end by 4 bases, with 16 bases between. CDR3 length: 14 amino acids. CDR3 in DNA: TGTGCCATCAAAGGGGGGCAAAGGAGCACTGAAGCTTTCTTT. This encodes CAIKGGQRSTEAFF.